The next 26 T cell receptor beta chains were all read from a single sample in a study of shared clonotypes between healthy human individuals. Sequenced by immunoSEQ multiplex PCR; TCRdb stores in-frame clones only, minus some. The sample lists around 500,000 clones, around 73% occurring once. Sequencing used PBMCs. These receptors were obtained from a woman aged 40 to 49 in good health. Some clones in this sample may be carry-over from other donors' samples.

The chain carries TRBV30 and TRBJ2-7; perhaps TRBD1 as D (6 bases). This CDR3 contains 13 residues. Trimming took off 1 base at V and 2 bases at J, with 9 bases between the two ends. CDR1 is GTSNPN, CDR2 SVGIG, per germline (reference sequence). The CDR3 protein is CAWSAGTPYEQYF. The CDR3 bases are TGTGCCTGGAGTGCGGGGACACCCTACGAGCAGTACTTC. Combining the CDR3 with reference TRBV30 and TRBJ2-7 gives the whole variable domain SQTIHQWPATLVQPVGSPLSLECTVEGTSNPNLYWYRQAAGRGLQLLFYSVGIGQISSEVPQNLSASRPQDRQFILSSKKLLLSDSGFYLCAWSAGTPYEQYFGPGTRLTVT.

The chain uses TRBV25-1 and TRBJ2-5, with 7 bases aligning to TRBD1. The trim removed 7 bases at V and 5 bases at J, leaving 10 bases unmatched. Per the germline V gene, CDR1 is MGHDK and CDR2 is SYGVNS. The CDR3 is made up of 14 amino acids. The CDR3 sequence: CASTSMDRFETQYF. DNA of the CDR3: TGTGCCAGCACCTCCATGGACAGGTTTGAGACCCAGTACTTC. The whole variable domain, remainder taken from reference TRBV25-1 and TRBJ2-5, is EADIYQTPRYLVIGTGKKITLECSQTMGHDKMYWYQQDPGMELHLIHYSYGVNSTEKGDLSSESTVSRIRTEHFPLTLESARPSHTSQYLCASTSMDRFETQYFGPGTRLLVL.

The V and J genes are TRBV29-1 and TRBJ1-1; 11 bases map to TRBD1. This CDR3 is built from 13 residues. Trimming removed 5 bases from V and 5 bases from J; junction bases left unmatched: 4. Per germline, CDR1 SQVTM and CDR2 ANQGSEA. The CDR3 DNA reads TGCAGCGTTTCGGGACAGGGGGAGACTGAAGCTTTCTTT. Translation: CSVSGQGETEAFF.

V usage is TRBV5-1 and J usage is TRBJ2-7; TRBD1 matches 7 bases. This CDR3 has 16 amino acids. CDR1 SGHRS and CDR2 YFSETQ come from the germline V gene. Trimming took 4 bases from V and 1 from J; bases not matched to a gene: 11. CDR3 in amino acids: CASSQFSGGGSYEQYF. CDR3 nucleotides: TGCGCCAGCAGCCAATTTTCAGGGGGTGGTTCCTACGAGCAGTACTTC.

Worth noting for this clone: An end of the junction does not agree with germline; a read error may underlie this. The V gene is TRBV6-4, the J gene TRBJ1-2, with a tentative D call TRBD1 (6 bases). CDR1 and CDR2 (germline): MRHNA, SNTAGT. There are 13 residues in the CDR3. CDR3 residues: CAISSDRNYGYTF. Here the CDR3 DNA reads TGTGCCATCAGTTCGGACAGAAACTATGGCTACACCTTC.

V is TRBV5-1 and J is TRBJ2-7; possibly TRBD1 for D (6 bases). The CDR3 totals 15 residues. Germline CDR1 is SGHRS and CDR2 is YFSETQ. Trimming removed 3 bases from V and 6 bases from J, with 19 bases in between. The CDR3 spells CASSYGGQGIGEQYF. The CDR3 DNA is TGCGCCAGCAGCTATGGGGGCCAGGGGATAGGCGAGCAGTACTTC.

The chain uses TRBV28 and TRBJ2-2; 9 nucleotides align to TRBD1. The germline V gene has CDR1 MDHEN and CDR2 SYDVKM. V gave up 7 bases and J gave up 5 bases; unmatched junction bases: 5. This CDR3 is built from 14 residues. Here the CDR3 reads CASTGQGGTGELFF. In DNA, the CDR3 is TGTGCCAGCACGGGACAGGGAGGGACCGGGGAGCTGTTTTTT.

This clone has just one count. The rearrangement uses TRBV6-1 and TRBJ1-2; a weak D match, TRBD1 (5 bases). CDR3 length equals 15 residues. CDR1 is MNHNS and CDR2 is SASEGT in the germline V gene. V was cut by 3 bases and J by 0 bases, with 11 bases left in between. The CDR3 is CASSESGTPNYGYTF. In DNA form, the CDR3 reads TGTGCCAGCAGTGAGTCCGGGACTCCTAACTATGGCTACACCTTC.

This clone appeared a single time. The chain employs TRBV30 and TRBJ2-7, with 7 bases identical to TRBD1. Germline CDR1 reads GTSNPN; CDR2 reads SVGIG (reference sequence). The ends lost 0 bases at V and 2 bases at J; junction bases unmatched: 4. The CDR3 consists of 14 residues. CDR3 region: CAWSVGGYTYEQYF. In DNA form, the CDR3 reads TGTGCCTGGAGTGTAGGGGGCTACACCTACGAGCAGTACTTC.

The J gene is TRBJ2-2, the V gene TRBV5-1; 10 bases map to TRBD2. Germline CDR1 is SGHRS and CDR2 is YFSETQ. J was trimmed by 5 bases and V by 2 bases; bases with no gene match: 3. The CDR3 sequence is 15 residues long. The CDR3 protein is CASSLSGRGTGELFF. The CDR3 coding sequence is TGCGCCAGCAGCTTAAGCGGGAGGGGGACCGGGGAGCTGTTTTTT. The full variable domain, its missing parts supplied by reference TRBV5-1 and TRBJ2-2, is KAGVTQTPRYLIKTRGQQVTLSCSPISGHRSVSWYQQTPGQGLQFLFEYFSETQRNKGNFPGRFSGRQFSNSRSEMNVSTLELGDSALYLCASSLSGRGTGELFFGEGSRLTVL.

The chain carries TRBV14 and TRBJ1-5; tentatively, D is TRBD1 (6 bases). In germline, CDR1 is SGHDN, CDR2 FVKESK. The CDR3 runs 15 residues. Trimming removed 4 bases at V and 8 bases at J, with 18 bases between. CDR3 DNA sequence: TGTGCCAGCAGCCCCGAGGAGAGGGGGGGAGAGCCCCAGCATTTT. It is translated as CASSPEERGGEPQHF.

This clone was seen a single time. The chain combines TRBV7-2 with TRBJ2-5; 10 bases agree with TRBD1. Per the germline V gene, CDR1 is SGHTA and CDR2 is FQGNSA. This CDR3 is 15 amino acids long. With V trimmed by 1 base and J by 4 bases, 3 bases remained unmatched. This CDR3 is CASSLGTGGSETQYF. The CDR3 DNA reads TGTGCCAGCAGCTTAGGGACAGGGGGATCAGAGACCCAGTACTTC.

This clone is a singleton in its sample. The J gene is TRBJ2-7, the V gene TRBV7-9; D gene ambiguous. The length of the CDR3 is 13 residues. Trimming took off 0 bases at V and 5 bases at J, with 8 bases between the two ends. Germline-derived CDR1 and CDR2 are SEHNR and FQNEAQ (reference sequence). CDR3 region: CASSLAIQDEQYF. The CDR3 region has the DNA TGTGCCAGCAGCTTAGCGATTCAGGACGAGCAGTACTTC.

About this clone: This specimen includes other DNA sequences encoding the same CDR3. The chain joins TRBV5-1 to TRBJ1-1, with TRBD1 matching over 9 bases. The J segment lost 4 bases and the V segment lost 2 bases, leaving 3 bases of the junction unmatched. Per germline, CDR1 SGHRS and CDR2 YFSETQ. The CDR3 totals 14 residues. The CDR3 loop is CASSLGQGSTEAFF. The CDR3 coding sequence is TGCGCCAGCAGCTTAGGACAGGGGTCCACTGAAGCTTTCTTT.

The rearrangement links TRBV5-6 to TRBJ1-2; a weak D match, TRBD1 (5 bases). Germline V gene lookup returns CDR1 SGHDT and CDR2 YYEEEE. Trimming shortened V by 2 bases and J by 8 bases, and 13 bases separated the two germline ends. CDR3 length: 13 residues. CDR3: CASSFPAGVGYTF. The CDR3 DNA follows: TGTGCCAGCAGCTTTCCCGCGGGGGTCGGCTACACCTTC. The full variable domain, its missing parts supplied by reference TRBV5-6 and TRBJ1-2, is DAGVTQSPTHLIKTRGQQVTLRCSPKSGHDTVSWYQQALGQGPQFIFQYYEEEERQRGNFPDRFSGHQFPNYSSELNVNALLLGDSALYLCASSFPAGVGYTFGSGTRLTVV.

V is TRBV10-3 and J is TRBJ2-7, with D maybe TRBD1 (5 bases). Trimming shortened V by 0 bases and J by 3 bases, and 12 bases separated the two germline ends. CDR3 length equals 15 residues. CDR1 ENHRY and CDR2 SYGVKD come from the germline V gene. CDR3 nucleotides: TGTGCCATCAGTGAGTCTCGCCAGGGTAACTACGAGCAGTACTTC. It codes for CAISESRQGNYEQYF.

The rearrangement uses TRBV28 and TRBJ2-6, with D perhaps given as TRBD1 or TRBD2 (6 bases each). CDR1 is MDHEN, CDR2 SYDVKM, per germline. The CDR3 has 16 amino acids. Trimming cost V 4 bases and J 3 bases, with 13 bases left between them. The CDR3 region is CASSYPRGLGANVLTF. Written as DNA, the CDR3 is TGTGCCAGCAGTTACCCTCGGGGGCTTGGGGCCAACGTCCTGACTTTC.

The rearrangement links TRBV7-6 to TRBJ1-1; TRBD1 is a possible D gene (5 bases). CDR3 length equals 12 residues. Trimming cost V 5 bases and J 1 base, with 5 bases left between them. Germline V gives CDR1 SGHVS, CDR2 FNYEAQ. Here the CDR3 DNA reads TGTGCCAGCAGCGACAGGAACACTGAAGCTTTCTTT. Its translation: CASSDRNTEAFF.

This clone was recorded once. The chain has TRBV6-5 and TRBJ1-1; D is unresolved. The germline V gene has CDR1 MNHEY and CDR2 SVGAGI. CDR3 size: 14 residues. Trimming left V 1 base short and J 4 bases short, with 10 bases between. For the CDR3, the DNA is TGTGCCAGCAGTTACTTTGCACGAGGCACTGAAGCTTTCTTT. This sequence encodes CASSYFARGTEAFF.

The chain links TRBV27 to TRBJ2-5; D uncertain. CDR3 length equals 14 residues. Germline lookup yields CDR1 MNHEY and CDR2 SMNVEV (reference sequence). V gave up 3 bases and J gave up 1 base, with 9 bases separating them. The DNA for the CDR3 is TGTGCCAGCAGTTTTCGCGGACCCCAAGAGACCCAGTACTTC. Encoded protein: CASSFRGPQETQYF.

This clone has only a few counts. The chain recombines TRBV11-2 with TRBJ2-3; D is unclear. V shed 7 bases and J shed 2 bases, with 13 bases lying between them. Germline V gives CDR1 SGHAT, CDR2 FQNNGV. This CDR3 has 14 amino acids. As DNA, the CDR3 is TGTGCCAGCACCCCGATTAGGTCCACAGATACGCAGTATTTT. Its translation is CASTPIRSTDTQYF.

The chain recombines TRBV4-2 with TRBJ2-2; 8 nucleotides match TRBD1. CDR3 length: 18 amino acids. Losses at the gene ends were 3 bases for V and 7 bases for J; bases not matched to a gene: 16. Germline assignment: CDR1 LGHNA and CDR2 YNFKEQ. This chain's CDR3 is CASSQDPSWQGAIGELFF. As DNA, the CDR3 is TGTGCCAGCAGCCAGGACCCGTCATGGCAGGGGGCAATCGGGGAGCTGTTTTTT.

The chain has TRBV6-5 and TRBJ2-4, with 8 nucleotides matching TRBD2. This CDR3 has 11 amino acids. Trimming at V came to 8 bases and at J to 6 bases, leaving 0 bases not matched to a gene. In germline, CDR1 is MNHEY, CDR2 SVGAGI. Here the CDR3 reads CASLAGNIQYF. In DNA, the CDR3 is TGTGCCAGCCTAGCGGGAAACATTCAGTACTTC.

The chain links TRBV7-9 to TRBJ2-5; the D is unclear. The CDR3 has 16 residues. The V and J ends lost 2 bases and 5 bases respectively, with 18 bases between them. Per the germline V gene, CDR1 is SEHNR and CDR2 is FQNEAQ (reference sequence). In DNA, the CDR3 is TGTGCCAGCAGCTTAAGTTTTGGATCCTTCGGGGAGACCCAGTACTTC. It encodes CASSLSFGSFGETQYF.

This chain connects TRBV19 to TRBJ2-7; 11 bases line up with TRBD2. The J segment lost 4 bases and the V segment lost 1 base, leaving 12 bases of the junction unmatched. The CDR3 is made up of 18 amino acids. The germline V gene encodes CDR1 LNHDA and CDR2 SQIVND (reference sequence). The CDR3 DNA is TGTGCCAGTAGTATAGTTTCGATGCGACTAGCGGGAAGGTACGAGCAGTACTTC. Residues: CASSIVSMRLAGRYEQYF.

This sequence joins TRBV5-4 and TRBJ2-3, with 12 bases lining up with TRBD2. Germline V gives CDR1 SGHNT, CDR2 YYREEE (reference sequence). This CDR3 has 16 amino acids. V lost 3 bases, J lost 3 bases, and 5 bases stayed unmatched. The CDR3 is CASSSWTSGTTDTQYF. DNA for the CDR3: TGTGCCAGCAGCTCTTGGACTAGCGGGACGACAGATACGCAGTATTTT.